Each of the 20 T cell receptor beta chains below was sequenced from the same sample in a study of blood T cell repertoires in COVID-19. Using immunoSEQ multiplex PCR, the repertoire was profiled, and TCRdb retains in-frame clones only, with some absent. The sample consists of roughly 32,000 clones, less than 95% of them appearing once. Sequencing was done on a sample of peripheral blood. The receptor set was obtained from a man between 65 and 85 years old with active or convalescent COVID-19.

The rearrangement links TRBV28 to TRBJ1-5; 7 bases are a match to TRBD1. V lost 6 bases and J lost 6; bases outside the gene matches: 11. This CDR3 region has 15 residues. Germline assignment: CDR1 MDHEN and CDR2 SYDVKM. CDR3 bases: TGTGCCAGCAGCGCAGAGGTCCAGGGGGGTCAGCCCCAGCATTTT. Its protein product is CASSAEVQGGQPQHF.

On this clone: The germline gene is not matched at one end of the junction; a read error may be the cause. The chain links TRBV14 to TRBJ2-7; D may be TRBD1 (5 bases). Germline CDR1 and CDR2: SGHDN and FVKESK. The CDR3 extends over 12 amino acids. Here the CDR3 DNA reads TGTGCCAGCAGCCAAGATTCCAGGGTGGTAAGGTTC. Its translation is CASSQDSRVVRF.

The chain has TRBV6-5 and TRBJ1-5; D remains ambiguous. The CDR3 has 15 residues. V was clipped by 0 bases and J by 0 bases, with 6 bases between them. In germline, CDR1 is MNHEY, CDR2 SVGAGI. In DNA, the CDR3 is TGTGCCAGCAGTTACTCCAGTTATAGCAATCAGCCCCAGCATTTT. Its translation: CASSYSSYSNQPQHF.

V is TRBV19 and J is TRBJ1-1; D uncertain. Germline CDR1 and CDR2: LNHDA and SQIVND (reference sequence). V lost 3 bases to trimming and J lost 1 base, with 6 bases between them. There are 13 residues in the CDR3. The CDR3 spells CASSMNRNTEAFF. CDR3 in DNA: TGTGCCAGTAGTATGAACAGGAACACTGAAGCTTTCTTT.

The chain combines TRBV5-8 with TRBJ2-1; 7 nucleotides agree with TRBD1. The V gene end was trimmed by 4 bases and the J gene end by 6 bases; junction bases not matched to a gene: 10. The CDR3 totals 15 residues. The germline gives CDR1 SGHTS, CDR2 YDEGEE. CDR3 DNA: TGTGCCAGCAGCGGCCTGGGGACAGCACTCAATGAGCAGTTCTTC. Its translation is CASSGLGTALNEQFF. The full variable domain, its missing parts supplied by reference TRBV5-8 and TRBJ2-1, is EAGVTQSPTHLIKTRGQQATLRCSPISGHTSVYWYQQALGLGLQFLLWYDEGEERNRGNFPPRFSGRQFPNYSSELNVNALELEDSALYLCASSGLGTALNEQFFGPGTRLTVL.

The rearrangement joins TRBV9 to TRBJ2-1; D ambiguous. Germline CDR1 reads SGDLS; CDR2 reads YYNGEE. The V end lost 0 bases, the J end lost 0 bases, and 13 bases lay between the germline ends. This CDR3 contains 17 residues. CDR3 loop: CASSVDPPLSSYNEQFF. The DNA for the CDR3 is TGTGCCAGCAGCGTAGACCCCCCCCTGAGCTCCTACAATGAGCAGTTCTTC.

V usage is TRBV6-2 or TRBV6-3 and J usage is TRBJ2-1; 7 bases match TRBD2. Trimming removed 6 bases from V and 7 bases from J; junction bases left unmatched: 15. This CDR3 has 16 residues. Germline CDR1 reads MNHEY; CDR2 reads SVGEGT. The CDR3 DNA sequence: TGTGCCAGCAGCCGGATAGCGGGCCCTGGGGGGAATGAGCAGTTCTTC. Encoded protein: CASSRIAGPGGNEQFF.

Remarks on this clone: Within the sample, other DNA sequences also encode this same CDR3. V is TRBV7-2 and J is TRBJ1-1, with unresolved D. This CDR3 contains 12 residues. CDR1 is SGHTA and CDR2 is FQGNSA in the germline V gene. The V end lost 2 bases, the J end lost 5 bases, and 6 bases lay between the germline ends. The CDR3 sequence is CASSLRETEAFF. CDR3 nucleotide sequence: TGTGCCAGCAGCTTACGTGAGACTGAAGCTTTCTTT.

The rearrangement joins TRBV11-2 to TRBJ1-2; unclear D gene. Germline V gives CDR1 SGHAT, CDR2 FQNNGV. The CDR3 loop spans 17 amino acids. Trimming removed 1 base from V and 5 bases from J, with 20 bases in between. The CDR3 loop reads CASSLGASPGMRYGYTF. As DNA, the CDR3 is TGTGCCAGCAGCTTAGGGGCCTCTCCGGGGATGAGATATGGCTACACCTTC.

This clone occurred a few times. CDR3 in amino acids: CASSVLRDSYEQYF. CDR3 coding DNA: TGTGCCAGCAGCGTCTTGCGGGACTCCTACGAGCAGTACTTC. The V and J genes are TRBV9 and TRBJ2-7; tentative D call: TRBD2 (6 bases). CDR3 length: 14 residues. Germline values: CDR1 SGDLS, CDR2 YYNGEE. Trimming removed 2 bases from V and 0 bases from J, with 9 bases in between.

This chain uses TRBV11-1 with TRBJ1-1; the D is unclear. V was pared by 1 base and J by 11 bases, with 8 bases between. This CDR3 spans 11 amino acids. Germline-derived CDR1 and CDR2 are SGHAT and FQDESV (reference sequence). CDR3 in amino acids: CASSLGALAFF. In nucleotides, the CDR3 is TGTGCCAGCAGCTTAGGCGCGCTGGCTTTCTTT.

This chain uses TRBV27 with TRBJ1-5; 8 nucleotides align to TRBD1. The CDR3 runs to 17 residues. V gave up 1 base and J gave up 4 bases; unmatched junction bases: 9. Germline V gene sequence: CDR1 MNHEY, CDR2 SMNVEV (reference sequence). CDR3 sequence reads: CASSLYLQGGKNQPQHF. The CDR3 nucleotides read TGTGCCAGCAGTTTATACCTACAGGGGGGGAAAAATCAGCCCCAGCATTTT.

V is TRBV5-1 and J is TRBJ1-1; D remains ambiguous. The CDR3 consists of 13 residues. The germline CDR1 and CDR2 sequences are SGHRS and YFSETQ. V was shortened by 3 bases and J by 1 base, with 7 bases between the two germline ends. The CDR3 loop reads CASSSSRNTEAFF. The CDR3 DNA sequence: TGCGCCAGCAGCTCCTCCAGGAACACTGAAGCTTTCTTT.

The J gene is TRBJ1-2, the V gene TRBV29-1; 9 positions match TRBD1. The germline V gene encodes CDR1 SQVTM and CDR2 ANQGSEA. There are 14 residues in the CDR3. V gave up 7 bases and J gave up 4 bases; unmatched junction bases: 10. The CDR3 loop reads CSAPNRGRSYGYTF. The CDR3 bases are TGCAGCGCCCCGAACAGGGGGCGTTCCTATGGCTACACCTTC.

The V and J genes are TRBV28 and TRBJ1-4, with TRBD1 matching 7 bases. Germline V gives CDR1 MDHEN, CDR2 SYDVKM. Trimming took 7 bases from V and 2 from J; bases not matched to a gene: 7. This CDR3 contains 15 residues. CDR3 in DNA: TGTGCCAGCACCTCGACAGGGTCTACTAATGAAAAACTGTTTTTT. Translation gives CASTSTGSTNEKLFF.

The gene calls are TRBV4-1 and TRBJ1-4, with TRBD1 identical over 8 bases. This CDR3 comprises 16 residues. Germline CDR1 MGHRA, CDR2 YSYEKL. V lost 4 bases to trimming and J lost 7 bases; unmatched junction nucleotides: 11. CDR3 sequence reads: CASSPSRTGRVEKLFF. In DNA form, the CDR3 reads TGCGCCAGCAGCCCCAGTAGGACAGGGAGGGTTGAAAAACTGTTTTTT.

V gene TRBV5-1 combines with J gene TRBJ2-7; tentative D call: TRBD1 (7 bases). V shed 4 bases and J shed 6 bases, with 17 bases lying between them. The CDR3 has 14 amino acids. The germline V gene encodes CDR1 SGHRS and CDR2 YFSETQ. The chain's CDR3 is CASSAGQPKSEQYF. The CDR3, as DNA: TGCGCCAGCAGCGCGGGACAGCCGAAATCCGAGCAGTACTTC. The variable domain in full, completed from reference TRBV5-1 and TRBJ2-7, reads KAGVTQTPRYLIKTRGQQVTLSCSPISGHRSVSWYQQTPGQGLQFLFEYFSETQRNKGNFPGRFSGRQFSNSRSEMNVSTLELGDSALYLCASSAGQPKSEQYFGPGTRLTVT.

The genes are TRBV6-5 and TRBJ2-1; D uncertain. The CDR3 runs to 15 residues. Per germline, CDR1 MNHEY and CDR2 SVGAGI. The ends were cut back, 7 bases at V and 5 bases at J, with 18 bases in the middle. CDR3 sequence (DNA): TGTGCCAGCACTCCACACCCCGCGGTTGACAATGAGCAGTTCTTC. Translating gives CASTPHPAVDNEQFF.

J is TRBJ2-1 and V is TRBV6-5, with 8 bases aligning to TRBD2. Germline values: CDR1 MNHEY, CDR2 SVGAGI. CDR3 length equals 14 residues. J was trimmed by 6 bases and V by 6 bases; bases with no gene match: 7. This CDR3 reads CASRDSGSPNEQFF. The CDR3 DNA reads as TGTGCCAGCAGAGACAGCGGGAGTCCCAATGAGCAGTTCTTC.

V is TRBV27 and J is TRBJ2-7; 7 bases agree with TRBD2. Germline CDR1 and CDR2: MNHEY and SMNVEV (reference sequence). J was trimmed by 0 bases and V by 3 bases; bases with no gene match: 5. CDR3 length equals 15 residues. CDR3 in DNA: TGTGCCAGCAGTTTTTCCGGGACTAACTCCTACGAGCAGTACTTC. This encodes CASSFSGTNSYEQYF.